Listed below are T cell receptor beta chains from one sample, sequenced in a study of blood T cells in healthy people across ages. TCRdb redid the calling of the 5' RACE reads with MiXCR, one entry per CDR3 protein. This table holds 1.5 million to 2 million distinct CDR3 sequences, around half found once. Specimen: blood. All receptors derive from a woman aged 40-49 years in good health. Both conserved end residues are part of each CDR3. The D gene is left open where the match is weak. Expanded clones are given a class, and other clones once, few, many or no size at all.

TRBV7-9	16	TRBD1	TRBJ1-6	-	CASSLLGQGDNSPLHF	TGTGCCAGCAGCTTACTCGGACAGGGCGATAATTCACCCCTCCACTTT
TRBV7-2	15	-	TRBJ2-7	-	CASSFYRGATYEQYF	TGTGCCAGCAGCTTTTACCGGGGGGCCACCTACGAGCAGTACTTC
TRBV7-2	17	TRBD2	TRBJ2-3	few	CASSLAPAGGFTDTQYF	TGTGCCAGCAGCTTAGCACCAGCGGGGGGGTTCACAGATACGCAGTATTTT
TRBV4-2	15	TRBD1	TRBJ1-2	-	CASSHDRVGRYGYTF	TGTGCCAGCAGCCACGACAGGGTAGGACGATATGGCTACACCTTC
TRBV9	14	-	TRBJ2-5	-	CASSVMAAQETQYF	TGTGCCAGCAGCGTAATGGCAGCCCAAGAGACCCAGTACTTC
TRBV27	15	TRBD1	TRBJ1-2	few	CASSHLQGARDGYTF	TGTGCCAGCAGTCACTTACAGGGGGCGCGGGATGGCTACACCTTC
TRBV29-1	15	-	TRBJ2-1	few	CSAAGSGRASNEQFF	TGCAGCGCTGCGGGGTCGGGCAGGGCTTCGAATGAGCAGTTCTTC
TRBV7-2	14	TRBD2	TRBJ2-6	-	CANQRGPGANVLTF	TGTGCCAACCAGCGGGGGCCTGGGGCCAACGTCCTGACTTTC
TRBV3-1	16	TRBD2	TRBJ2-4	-	CASSPTSGGAVSEQYF	TGTGCCAGCAGCCCTACTAGCGGGGGGGCTGTGAGTGAGCAGTACTTC
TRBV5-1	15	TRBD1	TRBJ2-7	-	CASSWAFGQGQERYF	TGCGCCAGCAGCTGGGCCTTTGGACAGGGGCAAGAGCGGTACTTC
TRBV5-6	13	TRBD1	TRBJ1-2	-	CASSDGQDPLHTF	TGTGCCAGCAGCGACGGACAGGACCCTTTACACACCTTC
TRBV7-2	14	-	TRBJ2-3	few	CASSLPAEAGTQYF	TGTGCCAGCAGCTTACCCGCAGAGGCCGGTACGCAGTATTTT
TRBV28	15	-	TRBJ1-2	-	CASSLSSGTNYGYTF	TGTGCCAGCAGTTTATCTTCTGGGACCAACTATGGCTACACCTTC
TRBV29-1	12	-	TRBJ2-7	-	CSVTPRAGEQYF	TGCAGCGTTACGCCGCGTGCGGGCGAGCAGTACTTC
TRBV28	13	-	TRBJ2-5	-	CASSEGTAETQYF	TGTGCCAGCAGCGAAGGAACCGCAGAGACCCAGTACTTC
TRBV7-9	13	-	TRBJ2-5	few	CASSLPLTETQYF	TGTGCCAGCAGCTTACCCCTCACGGAGACCCAGTACTTC
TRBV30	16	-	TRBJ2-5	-	CAWSVQIRLNQETQYF	TGTGCCTGGAGTGTCCAGATCAGACTCAATCAAGAGACCCAGTACTTC
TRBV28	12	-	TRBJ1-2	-	CASSINNYGYTF	TGTGCCAGCAGTATTAATAACTATGGCTACACCTTC
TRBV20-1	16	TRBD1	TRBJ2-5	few	CSANTPPGQGFETQYF	TGCAGTGCTAACACGCCTCCGGGACAGGGTTTTGAGACCCAGTACTTC
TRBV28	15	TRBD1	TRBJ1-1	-	CASSGGDRLNTEAFF	TGTGCCAGCAGCGGCGGGGACAGGTTGAACACTGAAGCTTTCTTT
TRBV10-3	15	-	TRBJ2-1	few	CAIRIRGLSYNEQFF	TGTGCCATCAGGATACGGGGGTTATCCTACAATGAGCAGTTCTTC
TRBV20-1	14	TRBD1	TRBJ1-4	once	CSAADRGRGEKLFF	TGCAGTGCAGCGGACAGGGGGCGCGGGGAAAAACTGTTTTTT
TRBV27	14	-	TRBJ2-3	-	CASSPPFGEDTQYF	TGTGCCAGCAGTCCCCCTTTCGGGGAGGATACGCAGTATTTT
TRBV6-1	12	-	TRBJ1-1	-	CASRGTNTEAFF	TGTGCCAGCAGGGGGACGAACACTGAAGCTTTCTTT
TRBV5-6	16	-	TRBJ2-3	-	CASSLGVRTFTDTQYF	TGTGCCAGCAGCTTGGGCGTCAGAACCTTCACAGATACGCAGTATTTT
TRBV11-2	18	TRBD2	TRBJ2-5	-	CASSLYQRGEMIQETQYF	TGTGCCAGCAGCTTATACCAGCGGGGGGAGATGATACAAGAGACCCAGTACTTC
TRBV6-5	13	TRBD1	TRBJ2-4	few	CASSSDRADIQYF	TGTGCCAGCAGTTCGGACAGGGCGGACATTCAGTACTTC
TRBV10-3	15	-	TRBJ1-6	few	CAISPSPGYNSPLHF	TGTGCCATCAGTCCCAGTCCGGGCTATAATTCACCCCTCCACTTT
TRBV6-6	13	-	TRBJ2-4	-	CASSNDGQNIQYF	TGTGCCAGCAGCAATGACGGACAGAACATTCAGTACTTC
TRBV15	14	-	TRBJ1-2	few	CATSRDRRAGGYTF	TGTGCCACCAGCAGAGATCGAAGGGCGGGCGGCTACACCTTC
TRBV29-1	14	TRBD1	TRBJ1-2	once	CSVERLGQGRSYTF	TGCAGCGTTGAACGTCTAGGACAGGGTAGAAGCTACACCTTC
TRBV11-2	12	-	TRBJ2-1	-	CASSFTSSEQFF	TGTGCCAGCAGCTTCACTAGCTCCGAGCAGTTCTTC
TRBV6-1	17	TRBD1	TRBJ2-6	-	CASSAGQGRAGANVLTF	TGTGCCAGCAGTGCCGGACAGGGAAGAGCTGGGGCCAACGTCCTGACTTTC
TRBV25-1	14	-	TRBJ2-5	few	CASSGPGAQETQYF	TGTGCCAGCAGTGGACCCGGGGCCCAAGAGACCCAGTACTTC
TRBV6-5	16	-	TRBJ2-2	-	CASSRDREEDTGELFF	TGTGCCAGCAGCCGGGATCGCGAGGAGGACACCGGGGAGCTGTTTTTT
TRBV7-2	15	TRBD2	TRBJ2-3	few	CASSISGGPTDTQYF	TGTGCCAGCAGTATTAGCGGGGGACCCACGGATACGCAGTATTTT
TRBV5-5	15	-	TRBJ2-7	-	CASSLNAGIGNEQYF	TGTGCCAGCAGCTTGAACGCGGGAATTGGAAACGAGCAGTACTTC
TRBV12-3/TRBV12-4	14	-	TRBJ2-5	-	CASSLVQGRQTQYF	TGTGCCAGCAGTTTAGTCCAGGGGCGACAGACCCAGTACTTC
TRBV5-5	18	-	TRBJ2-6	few	CASSLWSGVISGANVLTF	TGTGCCAGCAGCTTGTGGTCAGGGGTCATCTCTGGGGCCAACGTCCTGACTTTC
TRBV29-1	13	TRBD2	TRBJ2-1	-	CSVDRGGNNEQFF	TGCAGCGTTGACCGGGGGGGCAACAATGAGCAGTTCTTC
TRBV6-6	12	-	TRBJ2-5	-	CASSGQPKTQYF	TGTGCCAGCAGTGGGCAGCCCAAGACCCAGTACTTC
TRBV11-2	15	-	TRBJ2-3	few	CASSFSSGNRDTQYF	TGTGCCAGCAGCTTTTCGTCGGGGAATAGAGATACGCAGTATTTT
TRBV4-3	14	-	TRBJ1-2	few	CASSQDILGYGYTF	TGCGCCAGCAGCCAAGATATTTTAGGCTATGGCTACACCTTC
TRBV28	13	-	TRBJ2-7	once	CASRSGLTDEQYF	TGTGCCAGCAGATCGGGACTCACCGACGAGCAGTACTTC
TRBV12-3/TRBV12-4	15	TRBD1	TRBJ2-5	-	CASSWRTGGGETQYF	TGTGCCAGCAGTTGGAGGACAGGTGGTGGGGAGACCCAGTACTTC
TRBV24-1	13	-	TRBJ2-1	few	CATSDFGGGAKFF	-
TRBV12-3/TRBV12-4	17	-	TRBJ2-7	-	CASSFVAGSLSSYEQYF	TGTGCCAGCAGTTTCGTGGCGGGGTCCCTATCTTCCTACGAGCAGTACTTC
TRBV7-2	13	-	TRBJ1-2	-	CASARDEAYGYTF	TGTGCCAGCGCCCGGGACGAGGCCTATGGCTACACCTTC
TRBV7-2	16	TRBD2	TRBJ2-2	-	CASSSSSGGATGELFF	TGTGCCAGCAGCTCTTCTAGCGGGGGGGCCACCGGGGAGCTGTTTTTT
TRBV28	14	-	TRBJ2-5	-	CASSFYGRQETQYF	TGTGCCAGCAGTTTCTATGGCCGTCAAGAGACCCAGTACTTC
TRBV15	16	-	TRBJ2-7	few	CATSRGSGWIPYEQYF	TGTGCCACCAGCAGAGGATCAGGGTGGATTCCCTACGAGCAGTACTTC
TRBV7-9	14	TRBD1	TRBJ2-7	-	CASTLDRVPYEQYF	TGTGCCAGCACCCTGGACAGGGTACCCTACGAGCAGTACTTC
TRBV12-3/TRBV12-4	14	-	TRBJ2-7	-	CASSPGTGFYEQYF	TGTGCCAGCAGTCCAGGGACGGGATTCTACGAGCAGTACTTC
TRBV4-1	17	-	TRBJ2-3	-	CASSQDAPTALGNTQYF	TGCGCCAGCAGCCAAGATGCCCCGACGGCCCTGGGGAATACGCAGTATTTT
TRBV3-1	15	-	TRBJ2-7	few	CASSQGAHFTYEQYF	TGTGCCAGCAGCCAAGGGGCCCATTTTACCTACGAGCAGTACTTC
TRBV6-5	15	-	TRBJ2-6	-	CASSSVHSGANVLTF	TGTGCCAGCAGTTCAGTACACTCTGGGGCCAACGTCCTGACTTTC
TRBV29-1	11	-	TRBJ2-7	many	CSVQLSYEQYF	TGCAGCGTCCAACTGTCCTACGAGCAGTACTTC